This T cell receptor (beta chain) was observed in a study of T cells in women clearing cervical HPV infection. Study-wide context: Donors had HPV16-related CIN3 or worse; 2 had invasive cancer. Study-wide results and limits: Cases carried less TRBV6-7 than controls: approximately 0.1% versus 0.16%.

Worth noting for this clone: Its target is unknown. The sequence runs out 3 residues before the end of the CDR3; the remainder is reconstructed from the germline J gene.

Sequenced by immunoSEQ multiplex PCR; TCRdb stores in-frame clones only, minus some. The sample totals approximately 37,000 clones. The CDR3 spans 14 residues. The ends lost 3 bases at V and 7 bases at J; junction bases unmatched: 9. The germline V gene has CDR1 DFQATT and CDR2 SNEGSKA (reference sequence). HPV was found by MY09/MY11 PCR and dot-blot genotyping. V is TRBV20-1 and J is TRBJ1-2, with 9 bases lining up with TRBD1. The sample comprised blood buffy coat. The origin of this receptor is a woman between 18 and 70 years old with a cervical HPV16 infection that either progressed to CIN3+ or cleared (not recorded which). CDR3 sequence reads: CSARGTGGGGGYTF. CDR3 DNA (partial): TGCAGTGCTAGGGGAACAGGGGGCGGGGGTGGC.